This T cell receptor (beta chain) was sequenced for a study of T cells in localized non-small cell lung cancer (dated by TCRdb to the early 2020s). Turning to the overall study: The study examined T cell repertoires in hundreds of patients with early-stage NSCLC and compared tumors with uninvolved tumor-adjacent lungs. A mean age of 66.3 years was recorded for the NSCLC patients, of whom around 120 were male and some 99 were female. The cohort consisted of roughly 240 treatment-naive NSCLC patients whose localized lung tumors had been resected. The investigation overall reported the following: A median of around 62 of the top 100 tumor clones turned up in the paired uninvolved adjacent lung, and under 30 of those clones also ranked among the top 100 of that same adjacent lung. The highest T cell clonality was observed in uninvolved tumor-adjacent lung, where clonality exceeded that of tumor, suggesting that antigenic responses were more focused in uninvolved tumor-adjacent lung. Because multi-region tumor sequencing was not done, intratumor heterogeneity could not be ruled out. Higher T cell density in blood was associated with longer overall survival, whereas higher clonality in adjacent lung was associated with shorter survival. Because the study design was exploratory, TCR variables were selected using unadjusted p-values without false-discovery rate correction.

V and J lose 4 bases and 1 base, and a span of 11 bases separates them. Counted from cysteine to phenylalanine, this CDR3 has 14 amino acids. Just the 42-base CDR3 DNA is kept, in frame starting at base 1. Based on the germline V gene, the CDR1 and CDR2 sequences are SNHLY and FYNNEI. A few counts support this clone. The antigen this receptor binds is unknown. No quality values exist for individual bases; no much larger clone is one base distant. TCR beta CDR3 regions were sequenced from DNA using the immunoSEQ Assay. The paper's data handling went like this. T cell density was computed as TCR beta template counts normalized to usable DNA estimated by amplifying housekeeping genes. Richness was estimated with the preseqR package, extrapolating to 400,000 templates for PBMC samples and 120,000 templates for tissue samples. Clonality was taken to be one minus Pielou's evenness. To identify tissue-enriched TCRs, differential abundance testing was run on productive amino-acid clonotypes with a minimum total count of 5 and an alpha of 0.1. The Jaccard Index and the Morisita Overlap Index were used to measure how much the repertoires overlapped between compartments. TCR beta CDR3s were clustered by GLIPH together with public tetramer-defined viral CDR3s, and at least three viral sequences plus V-gene enrichment were required for viral motifs. TCRdb carries this immuneACCESS record with in-frame sequences only. Its versions omit some clonotypes, under half of them owing to an unresolved V gene in the studies checked, with the rest unexplained. V and J calls and clone size are given by that table; D and trimming were obtained from the DNA. Across this sample there are 850 to 1,000 clones, with around 34% seen only once. The biggest ten clones account for about 16% of the sample.

Uninvolved adjacent lung was sampled at least 2 cm away from the tumor margin, and two independent pathologists confirmed that the tissue had no atypia. At diagnosis, tumor, uninvolved tumor-adjacent lung and peripheral blood were collected and then preserved as a mix of FFPE and fresh-frozen material. The sample here was normal lung tissue next to the tumor, taken before any cancer treatment. This sequence was found in a female donor older than 55 with stage III squamous cell lung carcinoma. The chain is encoded by TRBV2 joined to TRBJ2-7; the D gene is unclear. The CDR3 protein: CASSVSPRSYEQYF. The nucleotide sequence reads as follows: TGTGCCAGCAGTGTTAGTCCTCGATCCTACGAGCAGTACTTC.